This T cell receptor beta chain derives from a study of CD8 T cells in ankylosing spondylitis. At least ten counts were recorded for this clonotype. What it binds is unknown. TCRdb independently ran MiXCR on the 5' RACE reads; one entry per CDR3 protein. The table has about 440,000 distinct CDR3 sequences, approximately 17% seen once; the top ten hold 0.95% to 1.1%. Study-wide results and limits: In reactive arthritis synovial fluid and blood, some motif variants had been reported before. The authors reported significant enrichment of disease-linked clones in matched ankylosing spondylitis synovial fluid. There was a TCR beta motif, made of fewer than 10 highly homologous variants, that appeared characteristic of ankylosing spondylitis blood. Within peripheral blood, clones linked to disease were CD8+ and relatively rare.

From germline, CDR1 is SGDLS and CDR2 YYNGEE. This CDR3 contains 17 residues. J was trimmed by 2 bases and V by 4 bases; bases with no gene match: 9. Sample: blood, either unsorted or a sorted T cell fraction (not recorded which). The receptor comes from a male donor with ankylosing spondylitis. The genes are TRBV9 and TRBJ1-6, with 7 bases that match TRBD1. CDR3 loop: CASSPDRAGAYNSPLHF. The DNA for the CDR3 is TGTGCCAGCAGCCCTGACAGGGCGGGAGCCTATAATTCACCCCTCCACTTT.